This T cell receptor beta chain was retrieved from a study of a mutant IDH1 vaccine in newly diagnosed glioma. Study at large: Previous care, which was radiotherapy, temozolomide, or both, most often involved both. Broader study findings: Shifts in the top peripheral T cell clonotypes seemed unrelated to pseudoprogression.

There are 15 residues in the CDR3. V was trimmed by 5 bases and J by 1 base, leaving 14 bases between them. Germline V gene data show CDR1 as SGHTA and CDR2 as FQGTGA. Profiling relied on immunoSEQ multiplex PCR, and the TCRdb table lists in-frame clones only, not all of them. The table has just under 70,000 clones, almost 85% seen once. Time point of the sample: week 35, safety follow-up. The study gave 300 ug of mutant IDH1 20-mer peptide per vaccine dose, with topical imiquimod. All eight of the vaccinations patients received fell in weeks 1, 3, 5, 7, 11, 15, 19 and 23. This clone was found a few times. Its antigen is as yet unknown.

The receptor was derived from a man aged 18 to 35 with glioma. This chain joins TRBV7-3 and TRBJ1-1; tentative D call: TRBD1 (5 bases). Sequences were derived from PBMCs, sampled from a glioma patient whose treatment included an IDH1 peptide vaccine. The DNA of the CDR3 is TGTGCCAGCAGCCGCCGACACGGGGGGAACACTGAAGCTTTCTTT. Protein: CASSRRHGGNTEAFF.